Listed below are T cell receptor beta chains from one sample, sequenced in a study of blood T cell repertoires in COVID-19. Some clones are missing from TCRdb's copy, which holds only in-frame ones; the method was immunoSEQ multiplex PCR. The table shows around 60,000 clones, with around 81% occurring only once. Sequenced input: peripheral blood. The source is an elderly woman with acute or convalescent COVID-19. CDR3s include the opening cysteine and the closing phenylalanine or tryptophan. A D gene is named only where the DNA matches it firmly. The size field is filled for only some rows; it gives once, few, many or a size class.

TGTGCCAGCAGCTTTAGGGGGCTCGGCACTGAAGCTTTCTTT CASSFRGLGTEAFF TRBJ1-1 TRBD1 TRBV11-3 14 -
TGTGCCAGCTCACCACAGTCAGGTTCACCCCTCCACTTT CASSPQSGSPLHF TRBJ1-6 - TRBV18 13 -
TGCAGCGCCCAAGTCCCAGGTACTAACTATGGCTACACCTTC CSAQVPGTNYGYTF TRBJ1-2 - TRBV29-1 14 once
TGTGCCAGCAGTGTCGGGACAGGGAACACCGGGGAGCTGTTTTTT CASSVGTGNTGELFF TRBJ2-2 TRBD1 TRBV2 15 once
TGTGCCAGCAGCGTAGCCGGCGGCTTCTGGGACGAGCAGTACTTC CASSVAGGFWDEQYF TRBJ2-7 - TRBV9 15 -
TGTGCCAGTAGTGCTACGACAGGGGTAGGCGAGCAGTACTTC CASSATTGVGEQYF TRBJ2-7 TRBD1 TRBV19 14 few
TGTGCCAGCAGTTACTCGCGCCATACCTACGAGCAGTACTTC CASSYSRHTYEQYF TRBJ2-7 - TRBV6-5 14 -
TGCAGTGCTAGTTATACGGTGTCTAACTATGGCTACACCTTC CSASYTVSNYGYTF TRBJ1-2 - TRBV20-1 14 -
TGTGCCAGCTCACCTGAACAGGGGGCAGGGGGTTCACCCCTCCACTTT CASSPEQGAGGSPLHF TRBJ1-6 TRBD1 TRBV18 16 -
TGTGCCAGCAGCTCCCAGGGTAACACTGAAGCTTTCTTT CASSSQGNTEAFF TRBJ1-1 - TRBV7-3 13 -
TGTGCCAGCAGCGTAGGACTAGCGGGGGGGAGGGTTGATGAGCAGTTCTTC CASSVGLAGGRVDEQFF TRBJ2-1 TRBD2 TRBV9 17 -
TGTGCCAGCAGACCGACAGGACCGAACACTGAAGCTTTCTTT CASRPTGPNTEAFF TRBJ1-1 - TRBV6-6 14 few